The present entry profiles one TCR beta chain with its context. CDR1 and CDR2 (germline): SGDLS, YYNGEE. CDR3 length: 14 residues. J gave up 7 bases and V 2 bases, and 7 bases lay outside the gene matches. Data came from immunoSEQ multiplex PCR; TCRdb stores just in-frame clones and leaves some out. The table includes 900,000 to 1,200,000 clones, around 78% detected once. These data are taken from a study of shared clonotypes between healthy human individuals. The source of this sequence is a man between 18 and 29 years old in good health. Some clones in this sample may be carry-over from other donors' samples. Sequencing used memory CD4+ T cells from PBMCs. Subset described: CD45RA-negative fraction. This rearrangement joins TRBV9 to TRBJ1-2, with 8 bases that match TRBD1. CDR3 residues: CASSVGTGTGGYTF. The CDR3 region has the DNA TGTGCCAGCAGCGTGGGGACAGGAACAGGTGGCTACACCTTC.